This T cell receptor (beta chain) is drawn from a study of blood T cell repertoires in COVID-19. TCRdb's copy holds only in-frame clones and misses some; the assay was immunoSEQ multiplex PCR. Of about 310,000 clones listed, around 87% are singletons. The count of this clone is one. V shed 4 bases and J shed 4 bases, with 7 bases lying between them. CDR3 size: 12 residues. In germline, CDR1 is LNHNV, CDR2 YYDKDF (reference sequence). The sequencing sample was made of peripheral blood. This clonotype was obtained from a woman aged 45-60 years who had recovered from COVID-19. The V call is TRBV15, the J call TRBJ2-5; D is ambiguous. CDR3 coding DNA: TGTGCCACCAGCACCTACGGAGAGACCCAGTACTTC. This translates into CATSTYGETQYF.